This T cell receptor (beta chain) originates from a study of cytomegalovirus exposure and HLA in healthy donors. Study findings and constraints: What was likely a sequencing artifact was a cluster of highly shared sequence variants.

On this clone itself: The target antigen is unknown.

Deletions cut 3 bases from V and 5 bases from J, with 12 bases between. Germline-derived CDR1 and CDR2 are SGDLS and YYNGEE. CDR3 size: 14 residues. PCR employed 60 Vbeta and 13 Jbeta primers. Clones were read by immunoSEQ multiplex PCR, and TCRdb kept only the in-frame ones, dropping some. The sample lists roughly 130,000 clones; 70% to 85% were seen once. This chain links TRBV9 with TRBJ2-1; D might be TRBD2 (5 bases). Sequenced sample: PBMCs. The sequence derives from a boy between 2 and 10 years old in good health and CMV-seronegative. The CDR3 bases are TGTGCCAGCAGCGCAAGTGGGAGTAACAATGAGCAGTTCTTC. Its protein product is CASSASGSNNEQFF.